This T cell receptor beta chain was sequenced in a study of blood T cells in healthy people across ages. Study-wide findings and caveats: Total diversity from one million sequenced T cells was likely underestimated.

A second PCR of roughly 6 to 12 cycles used a sample-barcoded 5' primer and a J-beta primer mix. From the 5' RACE reads, TCRdb called clonotypes with MiXCR, one entry per CDR3 protein. The sample carries about 830,000 distinct CDR3 sequences, over 45% recorded once. The CDR3 consists of 14 residues. J was trimmed by 11 bases and V by 7 bases; bases with no gene match: 7. In regard to this clonotype: What it binds is unknown.

The sample consisted of blood. The chain combines TRBV12-3 or TRBV12-4 with TRBJ1-6, with 11 bases aligning to TRBD1. The sequence came from a man younger than 45 in good health. The CDR3 loop reads CASKMDRGLTPLHF. The DNA of the CDR3 is TGTGCCAGCAAGATGGACAGGGGGCTTACACCCCTCCACTTT.